The rows below give T cell receptor beta chains drawn from one sample of a study of cytomegalovirus exposure and HLA in healthy donors. Sequencing was performed with immunoSEQ multiplex PCR; in TCRdb, only in-frame clones are kept and a portion is missing. Of about 200,000 clones in the sample, around 75% are singletons; the top ten hold about 0.37%. Sequenced: PBMCs. These receptors were collected from a male donor in good health and CMV-seropositive. Both conserved end residues are part of each CDR3. D genes are given only for firm matches. Clone size is shown for a subset of rows, as once, few, many or a class of expanded clone.

CDR3: CASTVLRGLEQYF
D: TRBD1
J: TRBJ2-7
size: .
V: TRBV7-8

CDR3: CASALRVPPYEQYF
D: .
J: TRBJ2-7
size: few
V: TRBV6-5

CDR3: CASSQEQRGGELFF
D: .
J: TRBJ2-2
size: .
V: TRBV4-3

CDR3: CASSLEGRAGETQYF
D: .
J: TRBJ2-5
size: many
V: TRBV13

CDR3: CASSDSREGGKTQYF
D: TRBD2
J: TRBJ2-5
size: .
V: TRBV6-4

CDR3: CASSSPGLVTGELFF
D: TRBD2
J: TRBJ2-2
size: .
V: TRBV7-6

CDR3: CASSVISDRIGEQYF
D: TRBD1
J: TRBJ2-7
size: .
V: TRBV9

CDR3: CASSVVIGRGVNTEAFF
D: .
J: TRBJ1-1
size: .
V: TRBV9

CDR3: CASSVGLTSSGNTIYF
D: .
J: TRBJ1-3
size: .
V: TRBV9

CDR3: CASSSPGTAGNTIYF
D: TRBD1
J: TRBJ1-3
size: .
V: TRBV7-8

CDR3: CASSQDSAGAFNEQFF
D: TRBD2
J: TRBJ2-1
size: .
V: TRBV4-3

CDR3: CASSIRAGGYEQYF
D: TRBD2
J: TRBJ2-7
size: .
V: TRBV19

CDR3: CASSVDQGTVGANVLTF
D: .
J: TRBJ2-6
size: .
V: TRBV5-1

CDR3: CASSSGRAVRDTQYF
D: TRBD2
J: TRBJ2-3
size: .
V: TRBV28

CDR3: CASSPSQGWETQYF
D: .
J: TRBJ2-5
size: .
V: TRBV5-1

CDR3: CATSRPGQGNEKLFF
D: TRBD1
J: TRBJ1-4
size: .
V: TRBV15

CDR3: CASSRGGSTGELFF
D: TRBD2
J: TRBJ2-2
size: .
V: TRBV5-1

CDR3: CASRTTGTGISYEQYF
D: TRBD1
J: TRBJ2-7
size: .
V: TRBV6-6

CDR3: CATSRNPVHEQYF
D: .
J: TRBJ2-7
size: .
V: TRBV15

CDR3: CASSSTRTSTDTQYF
D: .
J: TRBJ2-3
size: .
V: TRBV11-2

CDR3: CASSVPTREKEEKLFF
D: .
J: TRBJ1-4
size: few
V: TRBV9

CDR3: CASSGDKGLAGTDTQYF
D: TRBD2
J: TRBJ2-3
size: .
V: TRBV9

CDR3: CASSLPGTGKNIQYF
D: TRBD1
J: TRBJ2-4
size: .
V: TRBV5-1

CDR3: CASSPAWRVAYTQYF
D: .
J: TRBJ2-3
size: once
V: TRBV18

CDR3: CASSPTGQTTTNEKLFF
D: TRBD1
J: TRBJ1-4
size: .
V: TRBV4-3

CDR3: CASSSSLQGFTDTQYF
D: .
J: TRBJ2-3
size: .
V: TRBV5-6

CDR3: CASSVGVSSGYYEQYF
D: TRBD2
J: .
size: once
V: TRBV9

CDR3: CAISPQKQGDTEAFF
D: TRBD1
J: TRBJ1-1
size: .
V: TRBV10-3

CDR3: CASSLGGQGVYEQYF
D: TRBD1
J: TRBJ2-7
size: .
V: TRBV5-4

CDR3: CASSSLRDKVGYGYTF
D: .
J: TRBJ1-2
size: .
V: TRBV28

CDR3: CASSSLQGAGGWNTEAFF
D: TRBD1
J: TRBJ1-1
size: .
V: TRBV5-4

CDR3: CASHRGQRNYGYTF
D: TRBD1
J: TRBJ1-2
size: once
V: TRBV6-1

CDR3: CASRLAGGPGEQFF
D: TRBD2
J: TRBJ2-1
size: .
V: TRBV27

CDR3: CDDSYEQYF
D: .
J: TRBJ2-7
size: .
V: TRBV19

CDR3: CASSLTGIYGYTF
D: TRBD1
J: TRBJ1-2
size: .
V: TRBV27

CDR3: CASRVTGTGDLSYEQYF
D: TRBD1
J: TRBJ2-7
size: .
V: TRBV2

CDR3: CASSSQGPTGELFF
D: .
J: TRBJ2-2
size: once
V: TRBV6-4

CDR3: CASSWPQETQYF
D: .
J: TRBJ2-5
size: .
V: TRBV5-4

CDR3: CASGLDLGANGELFF
D: .
J: TRBJ2-2
size: .
V: TRBV12-5

CDR3: CASSQGAPEQYF
D: .
J: TRBJ2-7
size: .
V: TRBV14

CDR3: CASSPPTGSEQYF
D: TRBD1
J: TRBJ2-7
size: .
V: TRBV4-2

CDR3: CASSPTGIEQYF
D: .
J: TRBJ2-7
size: .
V: TRBV14

CDR3: CASSPGLGRGGYTF
D: .
J: TRBJ1-2
size: .
V: TRBV7-7

CDR3: CASSQDPGAGVRDTQYF
D: TRBD2
J: TRBJ2-3
size: once
V: TRBV4-2

CDR3: CASSIQGATTNEKLFF
D: TRBD1
J: TRBJ1-4
size: .
V: TRBV19

CDR3: CASSQDMIGLLYEQYF
D: .
J: TRBJ2-7
size: .
V: TRBV4-2

CDR3: CASSPIRGPNYGYTF
D: TRBD1
J: TRBJ1-2
size: .
V: TRBV6-5

CDR3: CASSEYMAGRTEAFF
D: .
J: TRBJ1-1
size: .
V: TRBV25-1

CDR3: CATSGQGWYEQYF
D: TRBD1
J: TRBJ2-7
size: .
V: TRBV19

CDR3: CSVASGNTGELFF
D: TRBD2
J: TRBJ2-2
size: .
V: TRBV29-1

CDR3: CASSSAGISYEQYF
D: .
J: TRBJ2-7
size: .
V: TRBV7-2

CDR3: CASPGLAGGLAHTDTQYF
D: TRBD2
J: TRBJ2-3
size: .
V: TRBV9

CDR3: CASSPDSRVGEQYF
D: .
J: TRBJ2-7
size: .
V: TRBV2

CDR3: CASSQDFPGNYGYTF
D: .
J: TRBJ1-2
size: .
V: TRBV4-2